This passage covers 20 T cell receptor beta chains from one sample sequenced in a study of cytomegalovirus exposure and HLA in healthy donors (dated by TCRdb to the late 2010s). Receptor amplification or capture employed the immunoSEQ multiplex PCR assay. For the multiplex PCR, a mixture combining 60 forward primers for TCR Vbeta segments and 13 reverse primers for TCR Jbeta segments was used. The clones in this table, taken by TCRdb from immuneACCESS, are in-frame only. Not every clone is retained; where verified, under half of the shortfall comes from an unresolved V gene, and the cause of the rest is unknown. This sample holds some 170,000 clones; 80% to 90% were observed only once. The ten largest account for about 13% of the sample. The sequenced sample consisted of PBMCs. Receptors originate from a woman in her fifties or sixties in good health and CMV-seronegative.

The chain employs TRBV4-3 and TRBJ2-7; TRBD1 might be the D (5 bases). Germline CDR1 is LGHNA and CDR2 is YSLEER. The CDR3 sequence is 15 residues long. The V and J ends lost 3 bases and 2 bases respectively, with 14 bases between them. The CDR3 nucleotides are TGCGCCAGCAGCCAGAGAGTCACGGACACCTACGAGCAGTACTTC. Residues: CASSQRVTDTYEQYF.

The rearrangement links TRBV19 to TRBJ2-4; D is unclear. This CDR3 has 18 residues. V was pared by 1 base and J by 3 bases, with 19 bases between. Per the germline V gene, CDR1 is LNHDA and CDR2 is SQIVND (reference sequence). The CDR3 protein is CASSIAGSDGFGKNIQYF. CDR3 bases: TGTGCCAGTAGTATAGCAGGAAGTGATGGCTTTGGCAAAAACATTCAGTACTTC.

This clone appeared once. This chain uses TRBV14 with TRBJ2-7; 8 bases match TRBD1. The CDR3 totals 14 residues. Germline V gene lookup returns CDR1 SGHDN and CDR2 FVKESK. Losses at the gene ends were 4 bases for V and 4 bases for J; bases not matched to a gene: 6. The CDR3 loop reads CASSLLDRVYEQYF. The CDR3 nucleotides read TGTGCCAGCAGCCTTTTGGACAGGGTATACGAGCAGTACTTC.

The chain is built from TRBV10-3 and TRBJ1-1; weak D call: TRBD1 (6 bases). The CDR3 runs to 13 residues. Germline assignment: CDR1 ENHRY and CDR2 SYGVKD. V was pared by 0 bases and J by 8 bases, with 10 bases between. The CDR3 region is CAISESGGREAFF. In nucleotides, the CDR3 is TGTGCCATCAGTGAGTCAGGGGGAAGGGAAGCTTTCTTT.

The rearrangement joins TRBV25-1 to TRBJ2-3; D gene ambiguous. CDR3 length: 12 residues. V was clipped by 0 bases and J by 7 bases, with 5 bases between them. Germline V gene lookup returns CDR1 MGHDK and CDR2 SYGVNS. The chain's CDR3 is CASSEYLHTQYF. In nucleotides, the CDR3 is TGTGCCAGCAGTGAATATCTTCATACGCAGTATTTT.

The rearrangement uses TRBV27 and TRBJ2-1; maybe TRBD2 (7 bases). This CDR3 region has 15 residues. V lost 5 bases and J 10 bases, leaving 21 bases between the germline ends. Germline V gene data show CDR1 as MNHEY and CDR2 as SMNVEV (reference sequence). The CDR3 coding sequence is TGTGCCAGCAGTAAGGGGGACTATGGGCAGGGGGAGCAGTTCTTC. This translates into CASSKGDYGQGEQFF.

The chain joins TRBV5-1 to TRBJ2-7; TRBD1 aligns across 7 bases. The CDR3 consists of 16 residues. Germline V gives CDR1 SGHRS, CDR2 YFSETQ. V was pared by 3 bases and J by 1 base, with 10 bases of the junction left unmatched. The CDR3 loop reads CASSWTDRAPSYEQYF. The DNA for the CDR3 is TGCGCCAGCAGCTGGACAGACAGGGCTCCATCCTACGAGCAGTACTTC.

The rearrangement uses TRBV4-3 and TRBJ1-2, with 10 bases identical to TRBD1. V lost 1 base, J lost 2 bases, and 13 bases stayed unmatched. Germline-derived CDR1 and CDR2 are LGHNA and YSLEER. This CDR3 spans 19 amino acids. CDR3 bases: TGCGCCAGCAGCCAAGGAGTCCCGTTCCCGGGACAGGGGAACTATGGCTACACCTTC. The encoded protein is CASSQGVPFPGQGNYGYTF.

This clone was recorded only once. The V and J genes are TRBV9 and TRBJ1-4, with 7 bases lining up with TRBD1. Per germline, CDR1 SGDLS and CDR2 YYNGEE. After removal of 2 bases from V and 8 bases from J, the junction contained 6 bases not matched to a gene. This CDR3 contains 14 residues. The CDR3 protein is CASSVGQLGEKLFF. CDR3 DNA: TGTGCCAGCAGCGTGGGACAGTTGGGCGAAAAACTGTTTTTT.

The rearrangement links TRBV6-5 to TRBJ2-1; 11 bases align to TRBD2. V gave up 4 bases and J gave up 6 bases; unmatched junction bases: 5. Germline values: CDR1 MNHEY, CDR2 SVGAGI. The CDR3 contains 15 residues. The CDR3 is CASSSLAGGGNEQFF. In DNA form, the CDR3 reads TGTGCCAGCAGTTCCCTAGCGGGAGGAGGCAATGAGCAGTTCTTC.

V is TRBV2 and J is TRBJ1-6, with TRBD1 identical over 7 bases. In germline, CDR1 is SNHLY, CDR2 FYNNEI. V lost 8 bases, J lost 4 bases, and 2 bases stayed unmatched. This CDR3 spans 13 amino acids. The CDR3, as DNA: TGTGCCAGCTTGACAGGGTATAATTCACCCCTCCACTTT. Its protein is CASLTGYNSPLHF.

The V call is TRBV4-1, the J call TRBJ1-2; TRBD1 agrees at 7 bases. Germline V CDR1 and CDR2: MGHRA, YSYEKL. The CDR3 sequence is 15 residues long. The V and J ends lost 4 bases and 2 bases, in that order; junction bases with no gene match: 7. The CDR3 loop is CASSRPGQKNYGYTF. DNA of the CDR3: TGCGCCAGCAGCCGTCCGGGACAGAAAAACTATGGCTACACCTTC.

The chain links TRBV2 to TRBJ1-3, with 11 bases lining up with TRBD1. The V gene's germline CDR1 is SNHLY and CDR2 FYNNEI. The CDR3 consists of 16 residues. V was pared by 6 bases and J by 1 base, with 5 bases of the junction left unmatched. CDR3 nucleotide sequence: TGTGCCAGCAGGGGACAGGGGGTAACTTCTGGAAACACCATATATTTT. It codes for CASRGQGVTSGNTIYF.

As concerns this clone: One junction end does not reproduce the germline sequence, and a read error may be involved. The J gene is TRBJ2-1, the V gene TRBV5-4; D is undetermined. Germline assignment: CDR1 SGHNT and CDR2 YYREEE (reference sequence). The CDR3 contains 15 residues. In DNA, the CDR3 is TGCGCCAGCAGCCAAGATCGCGATAGCTCAGATGAGCAGTTCTTC. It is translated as CASSQDRDSSDEQFF.

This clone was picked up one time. The CDR3 nucleotides read TGTGCCATCAGAGTCGGTGATGAGCAGTTCTTC. It codes for CAIRVGDEQFF. The J gene is TRBJ2-1, the V gene TRBV10-3, with D unresolved. The CDR3 has 11 residues. Germline V gives CDR1 ENHRY, CDR2 SYGVKD. Trimming took 6 bases from V and 8 from J, leaving 8 bases between them.

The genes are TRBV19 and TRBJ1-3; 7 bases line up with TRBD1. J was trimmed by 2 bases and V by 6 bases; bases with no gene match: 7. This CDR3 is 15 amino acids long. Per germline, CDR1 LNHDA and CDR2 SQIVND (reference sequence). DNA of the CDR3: TGTGCCAGTAGCCCGAGACAGGGAACTGGAAACACCATATATTTT. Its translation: CASSPRQGTGNTIYF. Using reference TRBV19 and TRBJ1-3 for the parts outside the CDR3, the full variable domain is DGGITQSPKYLFRKEGQNVTLSCEQNLNHDAMYWYRQDPGQGLRLIYYSQIVNDFQKGDIAEGYSVSREKKESFPLTVTSAQKNPTAFYLCASSPRQGTGNTIYFGEGSWLTVV.

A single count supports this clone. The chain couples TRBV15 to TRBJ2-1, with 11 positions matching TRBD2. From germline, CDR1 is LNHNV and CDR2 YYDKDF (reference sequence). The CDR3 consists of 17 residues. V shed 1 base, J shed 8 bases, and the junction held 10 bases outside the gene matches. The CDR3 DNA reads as TGTGCCACCAGCAGAGCAGCTAGCGGGGGGCTAGACGATGAGCAGTTCTTC. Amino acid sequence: CATSRAASGGLDDEQFF.

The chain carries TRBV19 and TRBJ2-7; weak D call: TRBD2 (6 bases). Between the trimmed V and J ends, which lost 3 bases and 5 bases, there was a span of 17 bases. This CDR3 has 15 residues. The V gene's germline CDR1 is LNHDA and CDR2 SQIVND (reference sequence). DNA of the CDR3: TGTGCCAGTAGTATCCCCTCGCGGGAAACCAACGAGCAGTACTTC. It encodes CASSIPSRETNEQYF.

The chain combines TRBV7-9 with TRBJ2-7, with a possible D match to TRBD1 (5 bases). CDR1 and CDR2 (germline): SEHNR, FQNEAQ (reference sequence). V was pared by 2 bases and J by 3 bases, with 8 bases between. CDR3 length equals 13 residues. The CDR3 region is CASSLQGYYEQYF. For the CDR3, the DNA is TGTGCCAGCAGCTTACAGGGCTACTACGAGCAGTACTTC.

The CDR3 region is CASSEGGTGGGQPQHF. The DNA for the CDR3 is TGTGCCAGCAGTGAAGGGGGGACAGGGGGCGGTCAGCCCCAGCATTTT. This sequence joins TRBV2 and TRBJ1-5; TRBD1 matches at 12 bases. After removal of 1 base from V and 6 bases from J, the junction contained 4 bases not matched to a gene. Germline CDR1 and CDR2: SNHLY and FYNNEI. This CDR3 comprises 16 residues.